This T cell receptor beta chain stems from a study of CD8+ T cells in alopecia areata. Turning to the study itself: For the treated group, dosing was oral tofacitinib at 5 to 10 mg twice daily. Once tofacitinib had been taken for 6 to 18 months, 6 months off drug followed.

Sequencing used cDNA as its template, made by extracting RNA and reverse transcribing it. The repertoire was sequenced with immunoSEQ multiplex PCR; TCRdb's copy has only in-frame clones and lacks some. This sample has 250,000 to 300,000 clones, with over 45% found just once. This clone was seen more than once but under ten times. The sample's treatment: oral pan-JAK inhibitor, 5-10 mg twice daily. Per germline, CDR1 SGHNT and CDR2 YYREEE (reference sequence). Trimming took off 2 bases at V and 4 bases at J, with 16 bases between the two ends. This CDR3 spans 16 amino acids. The TCR was taken from a human donor with alopecia areata. This rearrangement joins TRBV5-4 to TRBJ1-5, with a tentative D call TRBD1 (5 bases). Sample: CD4+ T cells sorted from blood, taken at week 24, from a patient treated with tofacitinib. CDR3 protein: CASSFGGGTHNQPQHF. The DNA for the CDR3 is TGTGCCAGCAGCTTTGGGGGAGGGACGCATAATCAGCCCCAGCATTTT.